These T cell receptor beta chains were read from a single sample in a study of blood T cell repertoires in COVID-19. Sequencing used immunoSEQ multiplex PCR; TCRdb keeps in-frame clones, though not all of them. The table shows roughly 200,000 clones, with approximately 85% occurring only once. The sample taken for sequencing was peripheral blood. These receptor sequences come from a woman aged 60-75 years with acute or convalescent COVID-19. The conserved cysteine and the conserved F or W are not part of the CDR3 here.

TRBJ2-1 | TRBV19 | ASRGQGYNEQF
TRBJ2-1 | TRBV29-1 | SVGALAGGGNEQF
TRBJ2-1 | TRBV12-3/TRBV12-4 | ASSYASGGEQF
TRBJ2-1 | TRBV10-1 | ASSFSGSSYNEQF
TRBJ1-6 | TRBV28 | ASSSADRVYNSPLH
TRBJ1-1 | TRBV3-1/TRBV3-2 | ASSPLRGGTEAF
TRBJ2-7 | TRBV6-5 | ASRFDRGGIYEQY
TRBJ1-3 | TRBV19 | ASSVFTTIY
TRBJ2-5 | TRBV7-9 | ASSLTGAQETQY
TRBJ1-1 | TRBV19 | ASSMAGPMNTEAF
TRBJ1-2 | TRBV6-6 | ASGNGQGVYGYT
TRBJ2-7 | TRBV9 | ASSVSPGQGYEQY
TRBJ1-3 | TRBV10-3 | AIRENPGKSSGNTIY
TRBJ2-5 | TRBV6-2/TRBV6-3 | ASSRPGDQETQY
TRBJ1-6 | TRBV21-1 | ASKDNHNSPLH
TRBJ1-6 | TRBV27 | ASSWRSKGRLNSPLH
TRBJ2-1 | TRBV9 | ASSVEGQGMYNEQF
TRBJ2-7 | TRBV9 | ASSSGLAGVYEQY
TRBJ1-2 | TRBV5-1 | ASSRGTLDRGYGYT
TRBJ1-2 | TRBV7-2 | ASSPQPRRGYT
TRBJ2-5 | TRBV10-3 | AISGLAGGPGRETQY
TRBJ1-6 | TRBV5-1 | ASSPRIPGGQEGSPLH
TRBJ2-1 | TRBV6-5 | ASRNRGFYNEQF
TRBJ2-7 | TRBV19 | ASSIVWAAAGEQY
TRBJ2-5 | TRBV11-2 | ASSLDRGYQETQY
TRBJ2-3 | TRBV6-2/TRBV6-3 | ASSVTSGRAADTQY
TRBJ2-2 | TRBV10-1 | ASTAGTGFGANTGELF
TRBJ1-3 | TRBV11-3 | ASSQRGTTSGNTIY
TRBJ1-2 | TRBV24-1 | ATSDLDRGHGYT
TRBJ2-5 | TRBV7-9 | ASSLGVGEETQY
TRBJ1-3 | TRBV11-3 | ASSPGLTGNTIY
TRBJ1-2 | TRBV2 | ASSERWGGYT
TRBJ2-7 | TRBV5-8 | ASSFGRAHEQY
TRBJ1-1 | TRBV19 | ASSKTTGGNTEAF
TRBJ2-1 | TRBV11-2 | ASSLVGAPDGPHNEQF
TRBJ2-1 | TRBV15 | ATSRDRVSEQF
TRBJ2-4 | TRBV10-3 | AISLGQGIDIQY
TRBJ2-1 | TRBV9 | ASSKGGRTPDNEQF
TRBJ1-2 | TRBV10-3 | AISEGAGYSYGYT
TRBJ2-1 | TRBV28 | ASSLTIQGSEQF
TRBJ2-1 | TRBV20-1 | SASTGSRHNEQF
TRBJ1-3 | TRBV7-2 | ASSAGNTIY
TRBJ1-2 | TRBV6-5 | ASSYDVWGPGYT
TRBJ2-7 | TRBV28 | ASSSRLAAHEQY
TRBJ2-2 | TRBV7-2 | ASSLNPGTGGELF